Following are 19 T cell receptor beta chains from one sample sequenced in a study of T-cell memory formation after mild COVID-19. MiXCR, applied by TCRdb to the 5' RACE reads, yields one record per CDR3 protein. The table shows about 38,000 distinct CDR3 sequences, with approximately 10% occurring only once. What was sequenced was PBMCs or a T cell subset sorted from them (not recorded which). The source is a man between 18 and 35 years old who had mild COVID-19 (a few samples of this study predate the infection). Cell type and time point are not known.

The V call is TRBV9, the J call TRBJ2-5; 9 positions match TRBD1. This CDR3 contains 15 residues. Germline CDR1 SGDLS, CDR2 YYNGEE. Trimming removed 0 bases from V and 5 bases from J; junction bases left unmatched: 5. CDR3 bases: TGTGCCAGCAGCGTAGACGGACAGGGGCGGGAGACCCAGTACTTC. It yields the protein CASSVDGQGRETQYF. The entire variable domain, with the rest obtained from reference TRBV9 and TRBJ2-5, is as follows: DSGVTQTPKHLITATGQRVTLRCSPRSGDLSVYWYQQSLDQGLQFLIQYYNGEERAKGNILERFSAQQFPDLHSELNLSSLELGDSALYFCASSVDGQGRETQYFGPGTRLLVL.

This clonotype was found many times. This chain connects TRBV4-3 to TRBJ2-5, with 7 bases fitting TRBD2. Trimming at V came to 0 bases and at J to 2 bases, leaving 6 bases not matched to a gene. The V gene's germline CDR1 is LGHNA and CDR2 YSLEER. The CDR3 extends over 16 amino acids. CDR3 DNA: TGCGCCAGCAGCCAAGATGTGGGGAGGGGACAAGAGACCCAGTACTTC. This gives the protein CASSQDVGRGQETQYF.

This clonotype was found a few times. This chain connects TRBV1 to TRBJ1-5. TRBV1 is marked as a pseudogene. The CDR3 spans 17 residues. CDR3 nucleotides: TGCACCAGCAGCCAAGATGGGAAGGGCCGGCACAATCAGCCCCAGCATTTT. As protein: CTSSQDGKGRHNQPQHF.

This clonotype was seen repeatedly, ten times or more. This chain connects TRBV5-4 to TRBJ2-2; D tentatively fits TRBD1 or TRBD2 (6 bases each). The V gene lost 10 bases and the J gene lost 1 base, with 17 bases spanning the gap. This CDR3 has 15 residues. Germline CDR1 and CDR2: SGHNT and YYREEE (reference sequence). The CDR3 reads CAANPGAENTGELFF. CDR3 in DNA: TGTGCCGCTAATCCGGGGGCCGAGAACACCGGGGAGCTGTTTTTT.

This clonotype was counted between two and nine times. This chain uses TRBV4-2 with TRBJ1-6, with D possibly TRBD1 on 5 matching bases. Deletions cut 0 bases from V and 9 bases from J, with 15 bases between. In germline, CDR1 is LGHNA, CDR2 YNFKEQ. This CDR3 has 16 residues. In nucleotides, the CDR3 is TGTGCCAGCAGCCAAGATCTCGGGGGGACTGTTTCACCCCTCCACTTT. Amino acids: CASSQDLGGTVSPLHF.

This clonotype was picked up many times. In nucleotides, the CDR3 is TGTGCCAGCAGTTCGATCGGGACAGCGAACACCGGGGAGCTGTTTTTT. It specifies CASSSIGTANTGELFF. This chain uses TRBV7-8 with TRBJ2-2, with TRBD1 matching 7 bases. The CDR3 length is 16 residues. Trimming took 6 bases from V and 0 from J; bases not matched to a gene: 7. Per germline, CDR1 SGHVS and CDR2 FQNEAQ.

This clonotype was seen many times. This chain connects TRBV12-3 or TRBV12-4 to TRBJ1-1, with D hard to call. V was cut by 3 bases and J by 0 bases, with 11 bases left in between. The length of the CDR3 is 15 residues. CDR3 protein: CASSFRRLMNTEAFF. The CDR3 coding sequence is TGTGCCAGCAGTTTTCGGAGGCTGATGAACACTGAAGCTTTCTTT.

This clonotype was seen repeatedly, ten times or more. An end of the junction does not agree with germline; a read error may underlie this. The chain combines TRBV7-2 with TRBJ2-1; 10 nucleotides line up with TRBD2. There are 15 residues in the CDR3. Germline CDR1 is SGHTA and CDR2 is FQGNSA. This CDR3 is CASSVAGGLENEQFF. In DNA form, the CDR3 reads TGTGCCAGCAGCGTAGCGGGGGGCCTAGAAAATGAGCAGTTCTTC.

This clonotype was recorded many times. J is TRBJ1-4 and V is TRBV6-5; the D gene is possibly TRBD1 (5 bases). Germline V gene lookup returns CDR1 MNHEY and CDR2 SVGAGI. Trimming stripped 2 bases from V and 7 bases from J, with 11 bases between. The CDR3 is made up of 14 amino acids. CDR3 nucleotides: TGTGCCAGCAGTTACCGGACAACCATTGAAAAACTGTTTTTT. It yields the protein CASSYRTTIEKLFF.

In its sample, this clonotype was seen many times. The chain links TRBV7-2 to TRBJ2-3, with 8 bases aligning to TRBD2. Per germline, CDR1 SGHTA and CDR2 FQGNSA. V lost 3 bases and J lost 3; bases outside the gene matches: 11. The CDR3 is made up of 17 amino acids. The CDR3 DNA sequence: TGTGCCAGCAGCTTGGGGTCGGCGGGGGGAGTTACAGATACGCAGTATTTT. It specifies CASSLGSAGGVTDTQYF.

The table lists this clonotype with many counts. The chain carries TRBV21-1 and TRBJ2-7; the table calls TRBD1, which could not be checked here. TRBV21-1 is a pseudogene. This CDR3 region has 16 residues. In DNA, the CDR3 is TGTGCCAGCAGCAAAGATCGGGAACGGATGACCTACGAGCAGTACGTC. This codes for CASSKDRERMTYEQYV.

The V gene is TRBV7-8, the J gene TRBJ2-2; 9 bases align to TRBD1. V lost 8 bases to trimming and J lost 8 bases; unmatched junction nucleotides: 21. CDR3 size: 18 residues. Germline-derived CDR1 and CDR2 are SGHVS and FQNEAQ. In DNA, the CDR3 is TGTGCCAGCCTCCGTCGAGGGACAGGGACTAATTGGACTGGGGAGCTGTTTTTT. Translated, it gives CASLRRGTGTNWTGELFF. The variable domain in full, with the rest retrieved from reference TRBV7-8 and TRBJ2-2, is GAGVSQSPRYKVAKRGQDVALRCDPISGHVSLFWYQQALGQGPEFLTYFQNEAQLDKSGLPSDRFFAERPEGSVSTLKIQRTQQEDSAVYLCASLRRGTGTNWTGELFFGEGSRLTVL.

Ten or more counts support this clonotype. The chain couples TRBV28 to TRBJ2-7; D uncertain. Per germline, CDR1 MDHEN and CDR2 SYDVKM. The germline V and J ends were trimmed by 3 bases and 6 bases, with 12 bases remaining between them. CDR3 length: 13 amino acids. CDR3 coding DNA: TGTGCCAGCAGTTTGGTCCAAGGCCCCGAGCAGTACGTC. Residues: CASSLVQGPEQYV.

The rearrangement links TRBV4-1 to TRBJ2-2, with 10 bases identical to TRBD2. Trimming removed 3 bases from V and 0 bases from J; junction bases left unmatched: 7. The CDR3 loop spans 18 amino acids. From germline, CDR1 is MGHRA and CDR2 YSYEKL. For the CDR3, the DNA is TGCGCCAGCAGCCACCCTAGCGGACTAGCGGCGAACACCGGGGAGCTGTTTTTT. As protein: CASSHPSGLAANTGELFF.

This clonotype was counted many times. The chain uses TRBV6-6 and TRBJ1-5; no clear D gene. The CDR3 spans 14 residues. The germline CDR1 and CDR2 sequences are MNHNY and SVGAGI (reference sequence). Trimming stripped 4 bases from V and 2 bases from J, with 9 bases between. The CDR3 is CASSWSPGNQPQHF. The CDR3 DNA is TGTGCCAGCAGTTGGTCCCCGGGCAATCAGCCCCAGCATTTT.

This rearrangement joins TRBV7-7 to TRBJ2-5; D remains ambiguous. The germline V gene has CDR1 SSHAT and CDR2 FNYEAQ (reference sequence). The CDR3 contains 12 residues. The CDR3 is CASSSGSETQYF. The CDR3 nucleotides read TGTGCTAGCTCCTCGGGTTCAGAGACCCAGTACTTC.

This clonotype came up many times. The CDR3 DNA follows: TGTGCCAGCAGCCTGTCCGCGACGGGGGGGCAAGAGACCCAGTACTTC. Protein: CASSLSATGGQETQYF. This chain uses TRBV7-2 with TRBJ2-5; 8 bases line up with TRBD2. V was pared by 5 bases and J by 2 bases, with 10 bases of the junction left unmatched. CDR1 and CDR2 (germline): SGHTA, FQGNSA. The CDR3 extends over 16 amino acids. Together with reference TRBV7-2 and TRBJ2-5, the CDR3 gives the full variable domain: GAGVSQSPSNKVTEKGKDVELRCDPISGHTALYWYRQSLGQGLEFLIYFQGNSAPDKSGLPSDRFSAERTGGSVSTLTIQRTQQEDSAVYLCASSLSATGGQETQYFGPGTRLLVL.

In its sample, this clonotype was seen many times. DNA of the CDR3: TGCGCCAGCAAACTAGGCCGGGAGGCTGAAAAACTGTTTTTT. As protein: CASKLGREAEKLFF. V and J are TRBV4-3 and TRBJ1-4, with no clear D. The V and J ends lost 7 bases and 7 bases respectively, with 16 bases between them. The CDR3 contains 14 residues. Germline V gene data show CDR1 as LGHNA and CDR2 as YSLEER.

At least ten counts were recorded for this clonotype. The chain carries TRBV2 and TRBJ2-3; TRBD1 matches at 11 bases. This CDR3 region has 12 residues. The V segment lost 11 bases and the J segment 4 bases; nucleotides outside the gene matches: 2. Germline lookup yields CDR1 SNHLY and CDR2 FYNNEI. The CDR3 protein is CAGDRGSDTQYF. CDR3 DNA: TGTGCCGGGGACAGGGGGTCAGATACGCAGTATTTT.